The 27 T cell receptor beta chains presented below share a single source sample, sequenced in a study of blood T cell repertoires in COVID-19. Assay used: immunoSEQ multiplex PCR; TCRdb lists only in-frame clones, some missing. The data hold approximately 330,000 clones, with over 85% observed a single time. The sample taken for sequencing was PBMCs or T cells enriched from blood (not recorded which). These receptors were collected from a woman aged 25 to 39 who had recovered from COVID-19.

The V gene is TRBV7-2, the J gene TRBJ1-6; D is unresolved. The length of the CDR3 is 17 residues. V lost 1 base, J lost 0 bases, and 10 bases lay in between. Germline V CDR1 and CDR2: SGHTA, FQGNSA. CDR3 sequence reads: CASSLEVPSSYNSPLHF. CDR3 bases: TGTGCCAGCAGCTTAGAGGTGCCTAGCTCCTATAATTCACCCCTCCACTTT.

The chain is built from TRBV18 and TRBJ1-5; D is uncertain. Germline-derived CDR1 and CDR2 are KGHSH and LQKENI. V was cut by 5 bases and J by 6 bases, with 11 bases left in between. The CDR3 covers 13 residues. The CDR3 nucleotides are TGTGCCAGCTCAGCCGGGAAGGGTCAGCCCCAGCATTTT. It translates to CASSAGKGQPQHF.

The V and J genes are TRBV7-9 and TRBJ1-1; 11 bases map to TRBD1. Germline CDR1 and CDR2: SEHNR and FQNEAQ (reference sequence). The junction had 13 bases not matched to a gene; V was cut back by 6 bases and J by 7 bases. The CDR3 has 16 amino acids. For the CDR3, the DNA is TGTGCCAGCAGTAATGTGGGGGACAGGGGGAAGGTTGAAGCTTTCTTT. Amino acids: CASSNVGDRGKVEAFF.

This clone appeared a single time. V gene TRBV29-1 combines with J gene TRBJ2-7; TRBD1 might be the D (5 bases). The CDR3 loop spans 12 amino acids. V was cut by 8 bases and J by 2 bases, with 13 bases left in between. Germline V gives CDR1 SQVTM, CDR2 ANQGSEA. The CDR3 DNA follows: TGCAGCACACAAGGACAAGCCTACGAGCAGTACTTC. Translating it yields CSTQGQAYEQYF.

The J gene is TRBJ1-2, the V gene TRBV4-1; 7 nucleotides agree with TRBD1. V gave up 2 bases and J gave up 4 bases; unmatched junction bases: 10. Looked up from germline, CDR1 is MGHRA and CDR2 is YSYEKL. The CDR3 contains 16 residues. The CDR3 DNA reads TGCGCCAGCAGCCAAACCCGAGGACAGGAATTCTATGGCTACACCTTC. Protein product: CASSQTRGQEFYGYTF.

The gene calls are TRBV7-9 and TRBJ1-2; 7 bases are a match to TRBD1. V trimming: 5 bases; J trimming: 0 bases; junction bases outside the gene matches: 6. CDR1 and CDR2 (germline): SEHNR, FQNEAQ (reference sequence). The CDR3 extends over 15 amino acids. The chain's CDR3 is CASSGTDLTNYGYTF. The CDR3 coding sequence is TGTGCCAGCAGCGGGACAGATCTAACTAACTATGGCTACACCTTC.

V usage is TRBV9 and J usage is TRBJ1-1; no definite D call. Germline CDR1 is SGDLS and CDR2 is YYNGEE. The CDR3 is made up of 13 amino acids. V lost 3 bases and J 1 base, leaving 7 bases between the germline ends. CDR3 sequence: CASSERGNTEAFF. Here the CDR3 DNA reads TGTGCCAGCAGCGAGAGAGGGAACACTGAAGCTTTCTTT.

This rearrangement joins TRBV27 to TRBJ1-2; tentative D call: TRBD1 (5 bases). The CDR3 totals 15 residues. V gave up 0 bases and J gave up 7 bases, with 15 bases separating them. Per germline, CDR1 MNHEY and CDR2 SMNVEV (reference sequence). The CDR3 is CASSLSGGVLPGYTF. In DNA form, the CDR3 reads TGTGCCAGCAGTTTATCTGGGGGGGTATTGCCTGGCTACACCTTC.

The V and J genes are TRBV6-4 and TRBJ1-5, with TRBD1 matching 12 bases. The CDR3 runs 19 residues. CDR1 is MRHNA and CDR2 is SNTAGT in the germline V gene. V lost 11 bases to trimming and J lost 7 bases; unmatched junction nucleotides: 24. The CDR3 sequence is CAPIPRVCPGQGARQPQHF. In nucleotides, the CDR3 is TGTGCCCCCATCCCAAGGGTCTGTCCGGGACAGGGGGCAAGACAGCCCCAGCATTTT.

The chain recombines TRBV21-1 with TRBJ1-2; the DNA was not used to check the table's D call, TRBD1. TRBV21-1 is a pseudogene. The CDR3 sequence is 14 residues long. The CDR3 DNA is TGTGCCAGCTTTAATTGGGCTACTAACTATGGCTACACCTTC. This codes for CASFNWATNYGYTF.

This clone appeared a single time. The V gene is TRBV5-1, the J gene TRBJ2-2, with 11 positions matching TRBD2. This CDR3 has 17 residues. CDR1 is SGHRS, CDR2 YFSETQ, per germline. The V segment lost 6 bases and the J segment 6 bases; nucleotides outside the gene matches: 13. CDR3 bases: TGCGCCAGCACCTCTTTTAGCGGGAGGGCCTTTGCCGGGGAGCTGTTTTTT. This encodes CASTSFSGRAFAGELFF. Variable domain in full (rest from reference TRBV5-1 and TRBJ2-2): KAGVTQTPRYLIKTRGQQVTLSCSPISGHRSVSWYQQTPGQGLQFLFEYFSETQRNKGNFPGRFSGRQFSNSRSEMNVSTLELGDSALYLCASTSFSGRAFAGELFFGEGSRLTVL.

The V call is TRBV19, the J call TRBJ2-7, with TRBD2 matching 7 bases. Germline CDR1 reads LNHDA; CDR2 reads SQIVND (reference sequence). Germline trimming cut 6 bases from V and 2 bases from J; bases unmatched to any gene: 10. This CDR3 is built from 15 residues. CDR3 nucleotide sequence: TGTGCCAGTAGCACAGAAGCGGGATGGCCCTACGAGCAGTACTTC. Its protein is CASSTEAGWPYEQYF.

CDR3 loop: CASRMTGTKNIQYF. In nucleotides, the CDR3 is TGTGCCAGTAGGATGACAGGGACCAAAAACATTCAGTACTTC. The gene calls are TRBV19 and TRBJ2-4; 7 bases agree with TRBD1. CDR1 and CDR2 from the germline V gene are LNHDA and SQIVND (reference sequence). Trimming at V came to 6 bases and at J to 2 bases, leaving 4 bases not matched to a gene. The CDR3 sequence is 14 residues long.

In the case of this clone: This sample also contains other DNA sequences that code for the same CDR3. This chain uses TRBV18 with TRBJ1-1, with D maybe TRBD1 (6 bases). The germline gives CDR1 KGHSH, CDR2 LQKENI. V was trimmed by 6 bases and J by 1 base, leaving 12 bases between them. This CDR3 has 14 residues. CDR3 sequence reads: CASSPRQENTEAFF. The CDR3 DNA is TGTGCCAGCTCTCCCCGACAGGAGAACACTGAAGCTTTCTTT.

This rearrangement joins TRBV7-2 to TRBJ2-2; TRBD2 aligns across 8 bases. The trim removed 5 bases at V and 3 bases at J, leaving 11 bases unmatched. The germline gives CDR1 SGHTA, CDR2 FQGNSA. The CDR3 consists of 17 residues. The CDR3 loop is CASSEALTSAYTGELFF. The DNA for the CDR3 is TGTGCCAGCAGCGAGGCCCTGACTAGCGCTTACACCGGGGAGCTGTTTTTT. The whole variable domain, remainder taken from reference TRBV7-2 and TRBJ2-2, is GAGVSQSPSNKVTEKGKDVELRCDPISGHTALYWYRQSLGQGLEFLIYFQGNSAPDKSGLPSDRFSAERTGGSVSTLTIQRTQQEDSAVYLCASSEALTSAYTGELFFGEGSRLTVL.

The rearrangement uses TRBV9 and TRBJ1-6, with D hard to call. The CDR3 totals 13 residues. The germline V gene encodes CDR1 SGDLS and CDR2 YYNGEE. V was cut by 5 bases and J by 9 bases, with 12 bases left in between. The DNA for the CDR3 is TGTGCCAGCAGTCCCTCCCGGGTTTCACCCCTCCACTTT. Translating gives CASSPSRVSPLHF.

The chain uses TRBV28 and TRBJ2-5, with a tentative D call TRBD2 (5 bases). Trimming shortened V by 7 bases and J by 4 bases, and 19 bases separated the two germline ends. CDR3 length: 15 amino acids. Germline V lookup: CDR1 MDHEN, CDR2 SYDVKM. CDR3 sequence reads: CASTFRGESRETQYF. Here the CDR3 DNA reads TGTGCCAGCACTTTCCGGGGAGAATCGCGAGAGACCCAGTACTTC.

The chain couples TRBV7-5 to TRBJ1-1; TRBD1 is the table's D call and was not checked against the DNA. TRBV7-5 is deemed a pseudogene. This CDR3 has 22 residues. CDR3 in DNA: TGTGCCAGAAGCTTAGTTCAGGTTTACAGAGACAGGGCAGGGGGTGTCTCAACTGAAGCTTTCTTT. Translation: CARSLVQVYRDRAGGVSTEAFF.

The rearrangement links TRBV7-2 to TRBJ2-1; TRBD2 is a possible D gene (6 bases). Germline V gene data show CDR1 as SGHTA and CDR2 as FQGNSA. CDR3 length: 17 amino acids. Trimming took off 5 bases at V and 6 bases at J, with 23 bases between the two ends. The CDR3 loop is CASSQPVGRQKSNEQFF. CDR3 nucleotide sequence: TGTGCCAGCAGCCAGCCGGTAGGGAGGCAAAAATCCAATGAGCAGTTCTTC.

V gene TRBV27 combines with J gene TRBJ2-7, with TRBD2 as a possible D gene (6 bases). The CDR3 totals 15 residues. The V and J ends lost 7 bases and 3 bases respectively, with 19 bases between them. From germline, CDR1 is MNHEY and CDR2 SMNVEV (reference sequence). CDR3 region: CASKTPGQGGYEQYF. For the CDR3, the DNA is TGTGCCAGCAAGACCCCAGGGCAGGGAGGCTACGAGCAGTACTTC.

The chain recombines TRBV28 with TRBJ1-6; possible D gene TRBD1, 6 bases. Trimming stripped 8 bases from V and 5 bases from J, with 25 bases between. This CDR3 contains 18 residues. Germline V gives CDR1 MDHEN, CDR2 SYDVKM. CDR3 nucleotides: TGTGCCAGCGGAAGTACAGGGTACCTAAGAGGAGATAATTCACCCCTCCACTTT. It encodes CASGSTGYLRGDNSPLHF.

The V and J genes are TRBV7-9 and TRBJ1-6; D is undetermined. This CDR3 spans 15 amino acids. V shed 2 bases and J shed 9 bases, with 14 bases lying between them. In germline, CDR1 is SEHNR, CDR2 FQNEAQ (reference sequence). The CDR3 sequence: CASSLIRGVSSPLHF. The CDR3 nucleotides are TGTGCCAGCAGCTTAATTCGTGGTGTCAGTTCACCCCTCCACTTT.

The chain employs TRBV5-5 and TRBJ2-7; 8 bases line up with TRBD1. V shed 1 base, J shed 4 bases, and the junction held 13 bases outside the gene matches. Per the germline V gene, CDR1 is SGHKS and CDR2 is YYEKEE (reference sequence). CDR3 size: 17 residues. CDR3 sequence (DNA): TGTGCCAGCAGCTTGTTGGCATTTTCGGACAGGGCTTACGAGCAGTACTTC. Protein sequence: CASSLLAFSDRAYEQYF. The variable domain in full, completed from reference TRBV5-5 and TRBJ2-7, reads DAGVTQSPTHLIKTRGQQVTLRCSPISGHKSVSWYQQVLGQGPQFIFQYYEKEERGRGNFPDRFSARQFPNYSSELNVNALLLGDSALYLCASSLLAFSDRAYEQYFGPGTRLTVT.

The J gene is TRBJ2-2, the V gene TRBV6-2 or TRBV6-3; 7 nucleotides line up with TRBD2. J was trimmed by 13 bases and V by 2 bases; bases with no gene match: 13. CDR1 is MNHEY, CDR2 SVGEGT, per germline. The CDR3 loop spans 15 amino acids. CDR3 in amino acids: CASSYPTGGSQRLFF. The CDR3 DNA sequence: TGTGCCAGCAGTTACCCGACGGGCGGGAGCCAGAGGCTGTTTTTT.

V usage is TRBV9 and J usage is TRBJ1-2, with a possible D match to TRBD1 (6 bases). Germline loops: CDR1 SGDLS, CDR2 YYNGEE. V shed 4 bases and J shed 8 bases, with 12 bases lying between them. The CDR3 is 12 amino acids. The CDR3 bases are TGTGCCAGCAGCACTACAGGGATCGGCTACACCTTC. Amino acid sequence: CASSTTGIGYTF.

The chain combines TRBV15 with TRBJ1-5; no definite D call. Trimming cost V 0 bases and J 7 bases, with 10 bases left between them. The germline CDR1 and CDR2 sequences are LNHNV and YYDKDF (reference sequence). The CDR3 covers 14 residues. DNA for the CDR3: TGTGCCACCAGCAGAGATTCAGGATTCCAGCCCCAGCATTTT. This translates into CATSRDSGFQPQHF.

The chain carries TRBV7-6 and TRBJ1-4; 9 bases are a match to TRBD1. Germline V gene data show CDR1 as SGHVS and CDR2 as FNYEAQ. J was trimmed by 4 bases and V by 5 bases; bases with no gene match: 2. This CDR3 comprises 14 residues. The CDR3 here is CASSMDRGNEKLFF. The CDR3 DNA follows: TGTGCCAGCAGCATGGACAGGGGTAATGAAAAACTGTTTTTT.